A single sample gave rise to the 5 T cell receptor beta chains below, sequenced in a study of T cell responses to AZD1222 COVID-19 vaccine. TCRdb keeps only in-frame clones here, not all; method: immunoSEQ multiplex PCR. Of 120,000 or so clones listed, less than 95% were seen once; the top ten hold roughly 7%. Sequenced here: peripheral blood, sampled on day 0 of AZD1222 vaccination. The receptors originated from an adult in good health.

The chain couples TRBV11-2 to TRBJ1-2, with TRBD1 identical over 10 bases. The CDR3 loop spans 17 amino acids. Per the germline V gene, CDR1 is SGHAT and CDR2 is FQNNGV. With 1 base clipped from V and 5 bases from J, the junction kept 10 bases outside the gene matches. The CDR3 here is CASSLGQGATSKYGYTF. The DNA of the CDR3 is TGTGCCAGCAGCTTAGGACAGGGGGCCACCTCCAAATATGGCTACACCTTC.

This chain links TRBV7-9 with TRBJ2-3, with 7 bases fitting TRBD2. The CDR3 totals 19 residues. Germline CDR1 SEHNR, CDR2 FQNEAQ (reference sequence). The junction had 27 bases not matched to a gene; V was cut back by 7 bases and J by 8 bases. CDR3 residues: CASTPGKMSPAGSTSTQYF. Written as DNA, the CDR3 is TGTGCCAGCACCCCCGGCAAAATGAGCCCAGCGGGATCTACTAGTACGCAGTATTTT.

The genes are TRBV19 and TRBJ1-5; no firm D call. CDR1 LNHDA and CDR2 SQIVND come from the germline V gene (reference sequence). The CDR3 covers 13 residues. V was pared by 3 bases and J by 5 bases, with 8 bases between. CDR3 coding DNA: TGTGCCAGTAGTATTTTCGGTGATCAGCCCCAGCATTTT. It is translated as CASSIFGDQPQHF.

The genes are TRBV23-1 and TRBJ1-2; the D gene is possibly TRBD1 (5 bases). TRBV23-1 is annotated as an ORF whose role is uncertain. The CDR3 is made up of 15 amino acids. Trimming left V 7 bases short and J 8 bases short, with 23 bases between. The CDR3 DNA reads TGCGCCAGCATTACCGCGGCAGGGCGATTGGGAGGCTACACCTTC. This codes for CASITAAGRLGGYTF.

The rearrangement joins TRBV27 to TRBJ1-4; no clear D gene. The ends were cut back, 5 bases at V and 0 bases at J, with 13 bases in the middle. The CDR3 contains 16 residues. Germline CDR1 is MNHEY and CDR2 is SMNVEV (reference sequence). CDR3 sequence: CASSLTPAATNEKLFF. CDR3 sequence (DNA): TGTGCCAGCAGTCTCACCCCAGCTGCAACTAATGAAAAACTGTTTTTT.